The sequence of this TCR beta chain was determined in a study of cytomegalovirus exposure and HLA in healthy donors. Primers for the PCR totalled 60 Vbeta and 13 Jbeta. Assay used: immunoSEQ multiplex PCR; TCRdb lists only in-frame clones, some missing. The sample has around 91,000 clones, roughly 78% seen once. This clone was found a few times. This CDR3 is 14 amino acids long. J was trimmed by 8 bases and V by 7 bases; bases with no gene match: 12. CDR1 is SGHNT and CDR2 is YYREEE in the germline V gene (reference sequence). The chain has TRBV5-4 and TRBJ2-1; 7 bases match TRBD2. The receptor was isolated from a male donor in good health and CMV-seropositive. The sequencing sample was made of PBMCs. The chain's CDR3 is CASEGGGAADEQFF. CDR3 sequence (DNA): TGTGCCAGCGAGGGCGGGGGAGCGGCGGATGAGCAGTTCTTC.